These 15 T cell receptor beta chains share one sample of origin, sequenced in a study of CD8 T cells in Susac syndrome. RNA amounts of about 0.5 to 1 ug underwent reverse transcription with random hexamers. TCRdb passed the immunoSEQ multiplex PCR reads through MiXCR, listing each CDR3 protein once. The sample consists of about 290,000 distinct CDR3 sequences, 85% of them appearing once. Sequenced sample: CD8+ T cells from PBMCs. Receptor source: a human donor with multiple sclerosis.

This chain links TRBV27 with TRBJ2-5, with D uncertain. The length of the CDR3 is 14 residues. Germline CDR1 and CDR2: MNHEY and SMNVEV (reference sequence). Deletions cut 3 bases from V and 2 bases from J, with 10 bases between. The CDR3 region has the DNA TGTGCCAGCAGTTTTCGGCCGGAACAAGAGACCCAGTACTTC. This translates into CASSFRPEQETQYF.

This clonotype was seen just once. The chain recombines TRBV5-1 with TRBJ2-7; 7 positions agree with TRBD2. Germline values: CDR1 SGHRS, CDR2 YFSETQ. This CDR3 region has 15 residues. Trimming removed 0 bases from V and 5 bases from J; junction bases left unmatched: 8. CDR3 bases: TGCGCCAGCAGCTTGGTGGCGGGAGCGGGCGACGAGCAGTACTTC. Its protein product is CASSLVAGAGDEQYF.

V and J are TRBV18 and TRBJ2-7, with D perhaps matching TRBD1 (5 bases). The CDR3 has 13 residues. Germline values: CDR1 KGHSH, CDR2 LQKENI. V lost 6 bases and J 1 base, leaving 10 bases between the germline ends. DNA for the CDR3: TGTGCCAGCTCGACGACAGAATCCTACGAGCAGTACTTC. Amino acids: CASSTTESYEQYF.

The rearrangement joins TRBV12-3 or TRBV12-4 to TRBJ2-3; TRBD2 is a possible D gene (6 bases). With 6 bases removed from V and 2 bases from J, the gap between germline ends came to 18 bases. This CDR3 spans 16 amino acids. Here the CDR3 reads CASSIGTGGVTDTQYF. CDR3 bases: TGTGCCAGCAGCATCGGGACTGGCGGTGTCACAGATACGCAGTATTTT.

The chain couples TRBV27 to TRBJ2-7; 8 nucleotides match TRBD2. Per the germline V gene, CDR1 is MNHEY and CDR2 is SMNVEV (reference sequence). The CDR3 covers 17 residues. With 1 base clipped from V and 3 bases from J, the junction kept 11 bases outside the gene matches. CDR3 nucleotide sequence: TGTGCCAGCAGTTTATACAGTACCGGGACTAGTCTCTACGAGCAGTACTTC. Protein: CASSLYSTGTSLYEQYF.

This clonotype was seen only a few times. The gene calls are TRBV7-9 and TRBJ2-7; 8 bases fit TRBD2. In germline, CDR1 is SEHNR, CDR2 FQNEAQ (reference sequence). The CDR3 has 16 residues. Trimming took 3 bases from V and 0 from J; bases not matched to a gene: 7. CDR3 bases: TGTGCCAGCAGCTTTCCCCTTAGCGGGAACTCCTACGAGCAGTACTTC. This gives the protein CASSFPLSGNSYEQYF. The full variable domain, completed using reference TRBV7-9 and TRBJ2-7, is DTGVSQNPRHKITKRGQNVTFRCDPISEHNRLYWYRQTLGQGPEFLTYFQNEAQLEKSRLLSDRFSAERPKGSFSTLEIQRTEQGDSAMYLCASSFPLSGNSYEQYFGPGTRLTVT.

J is TRBJ2-1 and V is TRBV7-2, with 9 positions matching TRBD2. The CDR3 has 14 amino acids. The J segment lost 13 bases and the V segment lost 5 bases, leaving 12 bases of the junction unmatched. Germline lookup yields CDR1 SGHTA and CDR2 FQGNSA. Here the CDR3 DNA reads TGTGCCAGCAGCCCCGGGACTAGCTCGTTCCCCCAGTTCTTC. Translating gives CASSPGTSSFPQFF. Full variable domain (rest looked up from reference TRBV7-2 and TRBJ2-1): GAGVSQSPSNKVTEKGKDVELRCDPISGHTALYWYRQSLGQGLEFLIYFQGNSAPDKSGLPSDRFSAERTGGSVSTLTIQRTQQEDSAVYLCASSPGTSSFPQFFGPGTRLTVL.

The chain recombines TRBV27 with TRBJ2-7, with TRBD2 matching 7 bases. Germline-derived CDR1 and CDR2 are MNHEY and SMNVEV (reference sequence). The CDR3 runs to 12 residues. J lost 7 bases, V lost 1 base, and 1 base had no gene match. The CDR3 protein is CASSLWGGEQYF. The CDR3 DNA sequence: TGTGCCAGCAGTTTATGGGGGGGTGAGCAGTACTTC.

The J gene is TRBJ1-1, the V gene TRBV19; D is unresolved. This CDR3 spans 15 amino acids. Germline assignment: CDR1 LNHDA and CDR2 SQIVND (reference sequence). V dropped 5 bases and J dropped 5 bases, with 18 bases sitting between them. This chain's CDR3 is CASSSTEVGLTEAFF. In DNA form, the CDR3 reads TGTGCCAGTAGTTCCACAGAGGTTGGGTTGACTGAAGCTTTCTTT.

This clonotype has only a few counts. The chain joins TRBV6-2 or TRBV6-3 to TRBJ1-1; TRBD1 matches at 7 bases. Trimming removed 3 bases from V and 4 bases from J; junction bases left unmatched: 5. The CDR3 loop spans 14 amino acids. Germline V gene lookup returns CDR1 MNHEY and CDR2 SVGEGT. CDR3 in amino acids: CASSYSAGGTEAFF. CDR3 coding DNA: TGTGCCAGCAGTTATTCGGCAGGGGGCACTGAAGCTTTCTTT.

The V gene is TRBV19, the J gene TRBJ1-1; D gene uncertain. V was pared by 5 bases and J by 4 bases, with 11 bases between. The germline V gene has CDR1 LNHDA and CDR2 SQIVND (reference sequence). This CDR3 has 13 residues. CDR3 nucleotides: TGTGCCAGTAGTCCCTGGGTCCTCACTGAAGCTTTCTTT. Its translation is CASSPWVLTEAFF.

This clonotype was seen only once. The chain carries TRBV3-1 and TRBJ2-7, with 8 bases that match TRBD2. V gave up 11 bases and J gave up 2 bases; unmatched junction bases: 5. In germline, CDR1 is LGHDT, CDR2 YNNKEL (reference sequence). The CDR3 loop spans 12 amino acids. CDR3: CAVSGAPYEQYF. In DNA, the CDR3 is TGTGCCGTTAGCGGGGCCCCCTACGAGCAGTACTTC.

V gene TRBV4-1 combines with J gene TRBJ2-7; D ambiguous. CDR3 length: 14 residues. Germline assignment: CDR1 MGHRA and CDR2 YSYEKL. The ends were cut back, 0 bases at V and 3 bases at J, with 9 bases in the middle. CDR3 sequence reads: CASSQESSYYEQYF. The CDR3 DNA reads as TGCGCCAGCAGCCAAGAGTCTTCTTACTACGAGCAGTACTTC.

J is TRBJ2-7 and V is TRBV9, with D perhaps assigned TRBD1 or TRBD2 (5 bases each). V lost 3 bases and J 3 bases, leaving 16 bases between the germline ends. This CDR3 is built from 15 residues. CDR1 and CDR2 from the germline V gene are SGDLS and YYNGEE. Written as DNA, the CDR3 is TGTGCCAGCAGCGCTGGGGGAGCCCTGATCTACGAGCAGTACTTC. Translating gives CASSAGGALIYEQYF.

This chain links TRBV10-3 with TRBJ2-5, with D possibly matching TRBD2 (6 bases). The germline V gene has CDR1 ENHRY and CDR2 SYGVKD. The CDR3 has 15 amino acids. V lost 5 bases and J 2 bases, leaving 15 bases between the germline ends. The CDR3 DNA reads as TGTGCCATCAGTCGCTCGGGGCGGGATCAAGAGACCCAGTACTTC. Its translation: CAISRSGRDQETQYF.